The 2 T cell receptor beta chains given below trace back to one sample, sequenced in a study of tumor-infiltrating lymphocytes in primary liver carcinoma. From unsorted bulk tissue weighing roughly 17-32 mg, DNA and RNA were co-extracted. Total RNA amounting to around 530 ng was the source from which TCR beta cDNA was made with a constant-region primer. Construction of TCR beta libraries relied on three successive nested multiplex PCR rounds employing slightly modified ARM-PCR. Use of TRBV1-TRBV30 forward primers with a C-beta reverse primer characterized the first two PCR rounds, which lasted about 10 cycles each. A single record per CDR3 protein comes from TCRdb applying MiXCR to the multiplex PCR reads. This table has 70,000 to 85,000 distinct CDR3 sequences, about 64% appearing once. Sequences were obtained from liver tumor tissue from sampling region 4. As for subset: tumor region T4, right-lateral pole. These receptors all stem from an older woman with primary liver carcinoma and hepatitis B virus infection.

The J gene is TRBJ2-1, the V gene TRBV6-5; D remains unclear. This CDR3 has 15 amino acids. Germline V gene lookup returns CDR1 MNHEY and CDR2 SVGAGI. The V end was cut by 9 bases, the J end by 2 bases, with 17 bases between. As DNA, the CDR3 is TGTGCCAGTAGCCCCGGAGAGCCGACCTACAATGAGCAGTTCTTC. This gives the protein CASSPGEPTYNEQFF.

This clonotype occurred a few times. This sequence joins TRBV5-4 and TRBJ2-7; D gene unclear. This CDR3 region has 13 residues. Germline values: CDR1 SGHNT, CDR2 YYREEE (reference sequence). Trimming cost V 1 base and J 1 base, with 6 bases left between them. CDR3 sequence reads: CASSLYLSYEQYF. The CDR3 region has the DNA TGTGCCAGCAGCTTGTATTTGTCCTACGAGCAGTACTTC.